This TCR beta chain stems from a study of CD8 T cells in Susac syndrome. On the study more broadly: Within the sequenced group of Susac syndrome patients, 5 or 6 showed active disease and roughly eight were in remission. When blood was drawn, the patients with Susac syndrome were therapy-naive, on corticosteroids, or on intravenous immunoglobulin alone. Findings of the study overall: The authors acknowledged that the study's TCR sequencing and HLA analysis involved relatively few individuals.

As concerns this clonotype: Its antigen is unknown.

Sequencing of TCR beta was carried out in blood CD8+ and CD4+ T cells. Germline V gene lookup returns CDR1 DFQATT and CDR2 SNEGSKA (reference sequence). This CDR3 has 17 amino acids. V was pared by 5 bases and J by 0 bases, with 9 bases of the junction left unmatched. With random hexamers, reverse transcription was performed on about 0.5 to 1 ug of RNA. TCRdb fed the immunoSEQ multiplex PCR reads into MiXCR, producing one record per CDR3 protein. The repertoire holds about 180,000 distinct CDR3 sequences, roughly 94% seen once, with 0.099% in the top ten. The sample taken for sequencing was CD4+ T cells from PBMCs. The sequence came from a human donor with Susac syndrome. The V gene is TRBV20-1, the J gene TRBJ2-1, with TRBD2 matching over 11 bases. The CDR3 DNA reads as TGCAGTGCTCACCGCACTAGCGGGGGATTCTCCTACAATGAGCAGTTCTTC. This gives the protein CSAHRTSGGFSYNEQFF.